The 9 T cell receptor beta chains listed next were all sequenced from one sample in a study of OX40 agonist ivuxolimab in advanced cancers. Using immunoSEQ multiplex PCR, the repertoire was profiled, and TCRdb retains in-frame clones only, with some absent. The table has about 58,000 clones, 86% seen once. This specimen was CD4+ or CD8+ T cells sorted from blood, taken in a trial of the OX40 agonist ivuxolimab. Every receptor here comes from an adult with an advanced solid tumor such as melanoma, head and neck, liver or kidney cancer.

The count of this clone is one. The chain couples TRBV7-2 to TRBJ1-3, with D uncertain. Germline assignment: CDR1 SGHTA and CDR2 FQGNSA. The V and J ends lost 5 bases and 0 bases respectively, with 11 bases between them. The CDR3 consists of 15 residues. The CDR3 DNA sequence: TGTGCCAGCAGCCCCCTCGTGAGCTCTGGAAACACCATATATTTT. Its translation: CASSPLVSSGNTIYF.

This rearrangement joins TRBV18 to TRBJ1-6; tentative D call: TRBD1 (6 bases). The CDR3 consists of 18 residues. V shed 3 bases and J shed 3 bases, with 18 bases lying between them. Germline V gene lookup returns CDR1 KGHSH and CDR2 LQKENI. DNA for the CDR3: TGTGCCAGCTCACCGGACACAGGGTCGGCCATCTATAATTCACCCCTCCACTTT. The encoded protein is CASSPDTGSAIYNSPLHF. The variable domain in full, completed from reference TRBV18 and TRBJ1-6, reads NAGVMQNPRHLVRRRGQEARLRCSPMKGHSHVYWYRQLPEEGLKFMVYLQKENIIDESGMPKERFSAEFPKEGPSILRIQQVVRGDSAAYFCASSPDTGSAIYNSPLHFGNGTRLTVT.

The CDR3 DNA reads TGTGCCAGCAGGGGGAGACAGGGTCATAATTCACCCCTCCACTTT. It translates to CASRGRQGHNSPLHF. The rearrangement joins TRBV6-6 to TRBJ1-6; 7 nucleotides line up with TRBD1. Germline CDR1 and CDR2: MNHNY and SVGAGI (reference sequence). This CDR3 region has 15 residues. J lost 5 bases, V lost 6 bases, and 7 bases had no gene match.

V is TRBV5-1 and J is TRBJ2-3; D gene unclear. Trimming took off 1 base at V and 5 bases at J, with 14 bases between the two ends. Germline CDR1 and CDR2: SGHRS and YFSETQ. This CDR3 has 15 amino acids. CDR3: CASSLQATVVDTQYF. DNA for the CDR3: TGCGCCAGCAGCTTGCAAGCTACCGTCGTAGATACGCAGTATTTT.

The chain is built from TRBV5-4 and TRBJ2-1, with D possibly called TRBD1 or TRBD2 (5 bases each). The CDR3 sequence is 14 residues long. The germline gives CDR1 SGHNT, CDR2 YYREEE (reference sequence). V lost 1 base and J 3 bases, leaving 8 bases between the germline ends. CDR3 loop: CASSLRGIYNEQFF. The CDR3 bases are TGTGCCAGCAGCTTGCGGGGCATCTACAATGAGCAGTTCTTC.

The chain uses TRBV10-2 and TRBJ1-1, with 7 bases matching TRBD1. Germline V gene lookup returns CDR1 WSHSY and CDR2 SAAADI. J was trimmed by 10 bases and V by 2 bases; bases with no gene match: 4. The CDR3 is 12 amino acids. For the CDR3, the DNA is TGCGCCAGCAGTGAGGAGACAGGGCGAGCTTTCTTT. This translates into CASSEETGRAFF.

This chain connects TRBV10-3 to TRBJ1-3; TRBD1 might be the D (5 bases). V was trimmed by 4 bases and J by 0 bases, leaving 7 bases between them. The germline V gene encodes CDR1 ENHRY and CDR2 SYGVKD. CDR3 length: 14 residues. The CDR3 DNA follows: TGTGCCATCAGTGGGACACCCTCTGGAAACACCATATATTTT. Encoded protein: CAISGTPSGNTIYF.

This clone was observed a handful of times. The chain couples TRBV15 to TRBJ1-2, with D tentatively TRBD1 (5 bases). Germline-derived CDR1 and CDR2 are LNHNV and YYDKDF (reference sequence). V dropped 1 base and J dropped 2 bases, with 8 bases sitting between them. The CDR3 runs to 14 residues. This CDR3 is CATSRGDGNYGYTF. DNA of the CDR3: TGTGCCACCAGCAGAGGGGACGGGAACTATGGCTACACCTTC. The variable domain in full, completed from reference TRBV15 and TRBJ1-2, reads DAMVIQNPRYQVTQFGKPVTLSCSQTLNHNVMYWYQQKSSQAPKLLFHYYDKDFNNEADTPDNFQSRRPNTSFCFLDIRSPGLGDTAMYLCATSRGDGNYGYTFGSGTRLTVV.

V gene TRBV14 combines with J gene TRBJ1-4; D remains ambiguous. The CDR3 runs to 15 residues. Trimming removed 3 bases from V and 3 bases from J, with 11 bases in between. The germline CDR1 and CDR2 sequences are SGHDN and FVKESK. As DNA, the CDR3 is TGTGCCAGCAGCCAGATGGGGTTGGCTAATGAAAAACTGTTTTTT. Encoded protein: CASSQMGLANEKLFF.